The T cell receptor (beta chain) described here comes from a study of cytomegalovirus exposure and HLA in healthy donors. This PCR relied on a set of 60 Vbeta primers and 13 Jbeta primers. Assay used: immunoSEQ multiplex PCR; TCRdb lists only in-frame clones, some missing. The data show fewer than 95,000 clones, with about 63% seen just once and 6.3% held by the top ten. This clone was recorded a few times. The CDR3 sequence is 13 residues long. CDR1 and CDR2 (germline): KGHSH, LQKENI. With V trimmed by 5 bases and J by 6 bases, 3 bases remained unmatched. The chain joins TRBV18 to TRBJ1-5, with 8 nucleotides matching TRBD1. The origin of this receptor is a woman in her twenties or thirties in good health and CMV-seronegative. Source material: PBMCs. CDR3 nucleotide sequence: TGTGCCAGCTCAATTACAGGGGGTCAGCCCCAGCATTTT. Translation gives CASSITGGQPQHF.